These T cell receptor beta chains were read from a single sample in a study of OX40 agonist ivuxolimab in advanced cancers. The table came from immunoSEQ multiplex PCR; TCRdb's copy has only in-frame clones and leaves some out. Among 130,000 or so clones listed, roughly 95% were seen once. The sample in question was CD4+ or CD8+ T cells sorted from blood, obtained in a trial of the OX40 agonist ivuxolimab. The source is an adult with an advanced solid tumor such as melanoma, head and neck, liver or kidney cancer. Both conserved end residues are part of each CDR3. D genes are given only for firm matches. The size of a clone is reported for some rows only, either as once, few or many, or as a class for expanded clones.

clone size	V gene	J gene	D gene	CDR3 length	CDR3 DNA	CDR3 protein
once	TRBV19	TRBJ1-2	-	14	TGTGCCAGTATACAGGGAAGAGGGTTCTATGGCTACACCTTC	CASIQGRGFYGYTF
-	TRBV6-1	TRBJ2-5	TRBD1	15	TGTGCCAGCAGCCGGACAGGGAACGGCCAAGAGACCCAGTACTTC	CASSRTGNGQETQYF
once	TRBV19	TRBJ1-2	-	14	TGTGCCAGTAGAGGGGCAGGTACCACCTATGGCTACACCTTC	CASRGAGTTYGYTF
-	TRBV6-6	TRBJ2-2	-	16	TGTGCCAGCTCCTCCTCCAGGGCCCTCAACACCGGGGAGCTGTTTTTT	CASSSSRALNTGELFF
few	TRBV19	TRBJ1-6	-	15	TGTGCCAGTAGTACCGGACAGAGCTTTAATTCACCCCTCCACTTT	CASSTGQSFNSPLHF
-	TRBV6-5	TRBJ2-3	TRBD1	15	TGTGCCAGCAGAATCGACAGGGCCAGGGGTGATACGCAGTATTTT	CASRIDRARGDTQYF
-	TRBV4-2	TRBJ2-1	-	16	TGTGCCAGCAGCCGAGGGGGGGAGTTGCTTAACCATGAGCAGTTCTTC	CASSRGGELLNHEQFF
-	TRBV19	TRBJ1-1	-	15	TGTGCCAGTAGTATATCTGGGACCCTGAACACTGAAGCTTTCTTT	CASSISGTLNTEAFF
-	TRBV18	TRBJ1-5	-	13	TGTGCCAGCTCACCACCGAGGGGAGAGCCCCAGCATTTT	CASSPPRGEPQHF
-	TRBV7-9	TRBJ2-7	TRBD1	13	TGTGCCAGCAGCCAGGGACAGGGATCCGAGCAGTACTTC	CASSQGQGSEQYF
-	TRBV2	TRBJ1-5	-	15	TGTGCCAGCAGTGAAATGGAGGCAGTGGGTCAGCCCCAGCATTTT	CASSEMEAVGQPQHF
-	TRBV5-1	TRBJ1-3	-	17	TGCGCCAGCAGCGCCTCCTCGGGACGTCTCTCTGGAAACACCATATATTTT	CASSASSGRLSGNTIYF
-	TRBV7-2	TRBJ2-7	-	14	TGTGCCAGCAGTTCCGTCTATACATCCTACGAGCAGTACTTC	CASSSVYTSYEQYF
-	TRBV27	TRBJ1-5	-	18	TGTGCCAGCAGTTTACTCGGGACCTTTGGGGGTAGCAATCAGCCCCAGCATTTT	CASSLLGTFGGSNQPQHF
-	TRBV5-4	TRBJ1-2	TRBD1	13	TGTGCCAGCAGCTTTAACAGGGGGGATGGCTACACCTTC	CASSFNRGDGYTF
-	TRBV10-1	TRBJ2-1	TRBD2	16	TGCGCCAGCAGTTTGAGCGGGAGGTTCTCCTACAATGAGCAGTTCTTC	CASSLSGRFSYNEQFF